In this sample, the clone carrying this T cell receptor (beta chain) turned up a few times. Its antigen is as yet unknown. The sample is drawn from a study of shared clonotypes between healthy human individuals. Study-level results: Larger richness was generally estimated for naive than memory subsets.

Caucasian adults living in Nashville, Tennessee, provided all samples. Trimming pared 3 bases from V and 0 bases from J, leaving 8 bases between. The CDR3 is 15 residues long. The V gene's germline CDR1 is LNHDA and CDR2 SQIVND (reference sequence). Sorted-subset replicate PCRs used about 200 ng DNA, some 33,000 T cell genomes. Sequenced by immunoSEQ multiplex PCR; TCRdb stores in-frame clones only, minus some. The sample has about 1.1 million clones, 75% to 80% seen once. Sequenced input: memory CD4+ T cells from PBMCs. Regarding subset: CD45RA-negative fraction. This TCR was recovered from a man aged 18 to 29 in good health. Some clones in this sample may be carry-over from other donors' samples. The J gene is TRBJ2-2, the V gene TRBV19; no reliable D call. CDR3 in amino acids: CASSMIGTNTGELFF. DNA of the CDR3: TGTGCCAGTAGTATGATCGGCACGAACACCGGGGAGCTGTTTTTT.